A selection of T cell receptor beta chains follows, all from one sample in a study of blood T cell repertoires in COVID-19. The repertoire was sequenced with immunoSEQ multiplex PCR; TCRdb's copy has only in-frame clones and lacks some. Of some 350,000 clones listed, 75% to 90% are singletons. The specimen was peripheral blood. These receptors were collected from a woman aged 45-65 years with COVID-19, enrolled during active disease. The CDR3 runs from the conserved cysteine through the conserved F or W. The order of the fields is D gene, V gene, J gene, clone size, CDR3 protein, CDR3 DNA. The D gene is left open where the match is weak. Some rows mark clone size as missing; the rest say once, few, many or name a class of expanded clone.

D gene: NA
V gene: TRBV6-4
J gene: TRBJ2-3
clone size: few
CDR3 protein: CASSSTVSSTDTQYF
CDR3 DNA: TGTGCCAGCAGTAGCACTGTCTCTAGCACAGATACGCAGTATTTT

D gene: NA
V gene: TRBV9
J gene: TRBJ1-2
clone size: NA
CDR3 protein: CASSVAGIGYTF
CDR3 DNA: TGTGCCAGCAGCGTAGCAGGGATTGGCTACACCTTC

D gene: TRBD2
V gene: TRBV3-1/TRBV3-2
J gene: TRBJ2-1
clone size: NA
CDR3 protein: CASSQHRYSGGLGNEQFF
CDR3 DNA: TGTGCCAGCAGCCAACACCGTTATAGCGGGGGGCTAGGGAATGAGCAGTTCTTC

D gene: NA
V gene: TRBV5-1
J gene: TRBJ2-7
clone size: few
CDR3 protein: CASSLARGAYEQYF
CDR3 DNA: TGCGCCAGCAGCTTGGCCAGGGGAGCCTACGAGCAGTACTTC

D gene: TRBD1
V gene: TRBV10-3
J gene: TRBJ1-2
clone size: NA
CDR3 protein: CAIRGSGGGSYTF
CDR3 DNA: TGTGCCATCAGGGGTTCAGGGGGCGGGAGCTACACCTTC

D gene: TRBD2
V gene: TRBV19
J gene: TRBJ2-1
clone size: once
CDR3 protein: CASSMGGSLVYNEQFF
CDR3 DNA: TGTGCCAGTAGTATGGGCGGGAGTTTAGTGTACAATGAGCAGTTCTTC

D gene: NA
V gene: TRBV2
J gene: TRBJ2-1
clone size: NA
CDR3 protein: CASSEGRNYNEQFF
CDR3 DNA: TGTGCCAGCAGTGAGGGCAGGAACTACAATGAGCAGTTCTTC

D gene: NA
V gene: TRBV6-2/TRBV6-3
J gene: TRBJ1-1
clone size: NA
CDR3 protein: CASSSGHPWF
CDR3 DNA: TGTGCCAGCAGTTCGGGACACCCTTGGTTT

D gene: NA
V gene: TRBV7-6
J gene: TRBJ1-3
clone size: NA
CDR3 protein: CASSQIQAASGNTIYF
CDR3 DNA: TGTGCCAGCAGCCAGATACAGGCCGCCTCTGGAAACACCATATATTTT

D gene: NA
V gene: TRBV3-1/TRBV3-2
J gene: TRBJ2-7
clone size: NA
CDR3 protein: CASSQTTASYEQYF
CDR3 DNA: TGTGCCAGCAGCCAAACGACTGCCTCCTACGAGCAGTACTTC

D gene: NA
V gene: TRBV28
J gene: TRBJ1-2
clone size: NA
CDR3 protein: CASSTGGENYGYTF
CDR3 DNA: TGTGCCAGCAGTACTGGGGGGGAGAACTATGGCTACACCTTC

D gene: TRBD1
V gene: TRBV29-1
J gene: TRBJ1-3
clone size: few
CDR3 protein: CSVRPGQGRNTIYF
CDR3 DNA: TGCAGCGTAAGACCGGGACAGGGGAGAAACACCATATATTTT

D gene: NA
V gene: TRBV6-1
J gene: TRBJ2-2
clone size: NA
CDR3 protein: CASSERLQGSTGELFF
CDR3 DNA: TGTGCCAGCAGTGAAAGGCTCCAGGGGAGCACCGGGGAGCTGTTTTTT

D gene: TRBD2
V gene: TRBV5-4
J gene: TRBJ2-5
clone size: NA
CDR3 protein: CASSPREGGTQYF
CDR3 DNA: TGTGCCAGCAGCCCGCGGGAGGGGGGGACCCAGTACTTC

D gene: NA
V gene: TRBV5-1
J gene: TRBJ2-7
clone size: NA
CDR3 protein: CASSPGSGYEQYF
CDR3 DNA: TGCGCCAGCAGCCCTGGGAGTGGGTACGAGCAGTACTTC

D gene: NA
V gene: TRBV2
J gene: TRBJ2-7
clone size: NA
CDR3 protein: CASSEVGAGSLSYEQYF
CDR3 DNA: TGTGCCAGCAGTGAAGTAGGTGCGGGGAGTCTCTCCTACGAGCAGTACTTC

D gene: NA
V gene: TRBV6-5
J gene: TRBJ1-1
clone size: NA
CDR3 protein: CASRLSNTEAFF
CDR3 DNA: TGTGCCAGCCGTCTGTCGAACACTGAAGCTTTCTTT

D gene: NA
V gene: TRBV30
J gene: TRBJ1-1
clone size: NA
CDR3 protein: CAWRAQNTEAFF
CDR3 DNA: TGTGCCTGGAGGGCCCAGAACACTGAAGCTTTCTTT

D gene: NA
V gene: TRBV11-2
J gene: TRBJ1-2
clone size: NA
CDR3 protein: CASSLDRNYGYTF
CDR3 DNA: TGTGCCAGCAGCTTGGACAGAAACTATGGCTACACCTTC

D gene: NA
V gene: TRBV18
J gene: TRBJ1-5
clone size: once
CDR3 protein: CASSPPEGEMNQPQHF
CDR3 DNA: TGTGCCAGCTCACCACCTGAGGGTGAGATGAATCAGCCCCAGCATTTT

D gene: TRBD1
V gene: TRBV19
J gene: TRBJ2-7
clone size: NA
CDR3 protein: CASSSGTAAYEQYF
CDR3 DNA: TGTGCCAGTAGTAGTGGGACAGCTGCCTACGAGCAGTACTTC

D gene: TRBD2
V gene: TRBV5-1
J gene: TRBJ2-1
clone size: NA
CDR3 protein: CASSLVPSGSYNEQFF
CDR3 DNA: TGCGCCAGCAGCTTGGTCCCTAGCGGATCCTACAATGAGCAGTTCTTC

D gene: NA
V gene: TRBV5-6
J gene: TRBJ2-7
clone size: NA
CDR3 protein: CASSFNSYEQYF
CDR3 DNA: TGTGCCAGCAGCTTCAACAGCTACGAGCAGTACTTC

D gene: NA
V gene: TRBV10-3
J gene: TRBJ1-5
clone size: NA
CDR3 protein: CAISNSNQPQHF
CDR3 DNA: TGTGCCATCTCTAATAGCAATCAGCCCCAGCATTTT

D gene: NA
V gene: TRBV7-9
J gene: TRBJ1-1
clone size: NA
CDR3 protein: CASSLVSTEAFF
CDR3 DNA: TGTGCCAGCAGCTTGGTGAGCACTGAAGCTTTCTTT

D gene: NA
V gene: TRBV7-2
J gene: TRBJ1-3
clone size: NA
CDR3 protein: CASSPGNSGNTIYF
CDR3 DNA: TGTGCCAGCAGTCCAGGGAATTCTGGAAACACCATATATTTT

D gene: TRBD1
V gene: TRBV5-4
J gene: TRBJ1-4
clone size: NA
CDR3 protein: CASSPDRWNEKLFF
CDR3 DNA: TGTGCCAGCAGCCCGGACAGGTGGAACGAAAAACTGTTTTTT

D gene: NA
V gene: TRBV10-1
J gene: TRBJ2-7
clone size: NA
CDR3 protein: CASSLDRLQGEQYF
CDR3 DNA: TGCGCCAGCAGCCTTGACAGGTTACAGGGAGAGCAGTACTTC

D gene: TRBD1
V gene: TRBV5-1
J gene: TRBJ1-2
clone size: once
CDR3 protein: CASSVGTGGRRGKGYTF
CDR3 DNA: TGCGCCAGCAGCGTGGGGACAGGGGGCCGAAGGGGAAAGGGCTACACCTTC

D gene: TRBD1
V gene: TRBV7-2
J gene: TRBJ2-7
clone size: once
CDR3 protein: CASSPQGGAYEQYF
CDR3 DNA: TGTGCCAGCAGCCCACAGGGGGGAGCCTACGAGCAGTACTTC

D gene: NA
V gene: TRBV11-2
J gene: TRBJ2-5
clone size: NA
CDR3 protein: CASSLWKGRFQETQYF
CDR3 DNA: TGTGCCAGCAGCCTGTGGAAGGGGCGTTTCCAAGAGACCCAGTACTTC

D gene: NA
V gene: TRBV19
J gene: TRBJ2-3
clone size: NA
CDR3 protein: CATKGPRVPTDTQYF
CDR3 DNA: TGTGCCACTAAGGGCCCCAGGGTCCCCACAGATACGCAGTATTTT

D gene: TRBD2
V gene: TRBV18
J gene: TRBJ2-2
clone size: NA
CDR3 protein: CASSPASGYTGELFF
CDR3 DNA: TGTGCCAGCTCACCAGCTAGCGGATACACCGGGGAGCTGTTTTTT

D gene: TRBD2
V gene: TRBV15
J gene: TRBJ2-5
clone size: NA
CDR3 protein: CATRLGLAVTQETQYF
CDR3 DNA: TGTGCCACCCGACTTGGACTAGCGGTAACCCAAGAGACCCAGTACTTC

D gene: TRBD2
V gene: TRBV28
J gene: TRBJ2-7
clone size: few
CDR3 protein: CASSSLLAGAAYEQYF
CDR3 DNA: TGTGCCAGCAGCTCTCTACTAGCGGGAGCGGCCTACGAGCAGTACTTC

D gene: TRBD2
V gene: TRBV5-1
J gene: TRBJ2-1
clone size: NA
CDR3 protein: CASSFGGKDNEQFF
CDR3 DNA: TGCGCCAGCAGCTTCGGGGGGAAGGACAATGAGCAGTTCTTC

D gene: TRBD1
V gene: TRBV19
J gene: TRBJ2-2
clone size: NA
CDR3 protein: CASSRTGGGKDTGELFF
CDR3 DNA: TGTGCCAGTAGCCGGACAGGGGGCGGTAAGGACACCGGGGAGCTGTTTTTT

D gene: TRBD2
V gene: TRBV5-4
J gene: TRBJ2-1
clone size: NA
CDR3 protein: CASSLEAGYEQFF
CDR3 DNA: TGTGCCAGCAGCTTGGAAGCGGGATATGAGCAGTTCTTC

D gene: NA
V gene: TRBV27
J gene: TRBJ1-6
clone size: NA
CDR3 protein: CASSLSSGYNSPLHF
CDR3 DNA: TGTGCCAGCAGTTTATCATCAGGTTATAATTCACCCCTCCACTTT

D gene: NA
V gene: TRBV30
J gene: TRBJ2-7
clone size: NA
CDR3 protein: CAWSVGSSDLNEQYF
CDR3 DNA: TGTGCCTGGAGTGTTGGGAGTAGTGACTTGAACGAGCAGTACTTC

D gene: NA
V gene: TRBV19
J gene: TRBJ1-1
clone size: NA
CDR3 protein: CASSISRLGEAFF
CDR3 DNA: TGTGCCAGTAGTATATCGAGGTTGGGTGAAGCTTTCTTT

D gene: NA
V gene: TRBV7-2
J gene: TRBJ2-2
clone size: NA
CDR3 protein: CASSLVLRGGELFF
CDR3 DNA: TGTGCCAGCAGCTTAGTCCTTCGGGGCGGGGAGCTGTTTTTT

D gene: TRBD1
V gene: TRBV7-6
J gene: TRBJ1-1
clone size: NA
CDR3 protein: CASSPLGQGVVTEAFF
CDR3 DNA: TGTGCCAGCAGCCCCCTAGGACAGGGAGTAGTCACTGAAGCTTTCTTT

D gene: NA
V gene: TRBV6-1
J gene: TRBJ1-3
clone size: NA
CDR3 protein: CASSEARERRSGNTIYF
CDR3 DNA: TGTGCCAGCAGTGAAGCGAGGGAACGACGATCTGGAAACACCATATATTTT

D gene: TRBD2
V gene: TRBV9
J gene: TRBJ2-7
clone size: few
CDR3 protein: CASSGGGRGEQYF
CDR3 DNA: TGTGCCAGCAGCGGCGGGGGTCGGGGCGAGCAGTACTTC

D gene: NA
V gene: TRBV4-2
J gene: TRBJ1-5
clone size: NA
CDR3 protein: CASSQDGVRQGGNQPQHF
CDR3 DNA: TGTGCCAGCAGCCAAGATGGAGTGAGGCAGGGAGGGAATCAGCCCCAGCATTTT

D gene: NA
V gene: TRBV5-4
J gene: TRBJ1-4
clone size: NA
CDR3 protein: CASSFSGGDEKLFF
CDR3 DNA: TGTGCCAGCAGCTTTTCCGGGGGGGATGAAAAACTGTTTTTT

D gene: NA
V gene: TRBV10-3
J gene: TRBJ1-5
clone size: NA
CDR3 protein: CAISERTGGDQPQHF
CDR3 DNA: TGTGCCATCAGTGAGCGAACGGGAGGGGACCAGCCCCAGCATTTT

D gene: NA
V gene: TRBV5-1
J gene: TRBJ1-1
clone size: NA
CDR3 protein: CASRQGRAPEAFF
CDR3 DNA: TGCGCCAGCAGGCAGGGCAGGGCCCCTGAAGCTTTCTTT

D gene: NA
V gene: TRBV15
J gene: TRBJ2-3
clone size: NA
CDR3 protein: CATSSAKLRTDTQYF
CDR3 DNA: TGTGCCACCAGCAGCGCTAAACTGCGAACAGATACGCAGTATTTT

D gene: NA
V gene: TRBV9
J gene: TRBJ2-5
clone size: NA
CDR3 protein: CASSVYQETQYF
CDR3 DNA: TGTGCCAGCAGCGTCTATCAAGAGACCCAGTACTTC

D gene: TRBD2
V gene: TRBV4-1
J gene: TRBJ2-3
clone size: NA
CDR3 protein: CASSHLGLAGGDTQYF
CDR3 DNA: TGCGCCAGCAGCCATCTAGGACTAGCGGGAGGAGATACGCAGTATTTT

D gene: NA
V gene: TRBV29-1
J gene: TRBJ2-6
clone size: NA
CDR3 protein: CSVEIPLGDGGRPGANVLTF
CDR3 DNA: TGCAGCGTTGAAATCCCCCTCGGCGACGGGGGAAGACCTGGGGCCAACGTCCTGACTTTC

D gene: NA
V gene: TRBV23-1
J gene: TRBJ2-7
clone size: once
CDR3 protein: CASSQCCRVPRSYEQYF
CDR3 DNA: TGCGCCAGCAGTCAGTGTTGCCGGGTCCCGCGATCCTACGAGCAGTACTTC

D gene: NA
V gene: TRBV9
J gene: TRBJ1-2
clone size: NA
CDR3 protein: CASSPQLTGLYGYTF
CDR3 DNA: TGTGCCAGCAGCCCCCAGTTGACAGGACTCTATGGCTACACCTTC

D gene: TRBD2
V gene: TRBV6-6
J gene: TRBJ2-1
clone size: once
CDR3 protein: CASSPSIGSTSGNYNEQFF
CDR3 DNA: TGTGCCAGCAGTCCTTCAATCGGGTCTACTAGCGGGAATTACAATGAGCAGTTCTTC

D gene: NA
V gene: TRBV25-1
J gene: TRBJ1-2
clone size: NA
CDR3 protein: CASSSPIQPNYGYTF
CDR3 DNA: TGTGCCAGCAGTTCCCCCATACAGCCTAACTATGGCTACACCTTC